The following is a TCR beta chain sequence with its context. Libraries were prepared by immunoSEQ multiplex PCR; TCRdb keeps only in-frame clonotypes and omits some of them. The sample carries about 67,000 clones, 80% to 90% recorded once. Trimming at V came to 8 bases and at J to 4 bases, leaving 6 bases not matched to a gene. Germline CDR1 and CDR2: MNHEY and SVGAGI. The CDR3 contains 13 residues. The data were taken from a study of T cell changes during pregnancy in multiple sclerosis. The chain employs TRBV6-5 and TRBJ2-7; 9 bases are shared with TRBD2. The sequencing used peripheral blood, collected in the first trimester of pregnancy. The TCR was taken from a female donor with multiple sclerosis, enrolled in a pregnancy study. For the CDR3, the DNA is TGTGCCAGCCGGGCGGGGGGGCGGTACGAGCAGTACTTC. Its protein is CASRAGGRYEQYF.